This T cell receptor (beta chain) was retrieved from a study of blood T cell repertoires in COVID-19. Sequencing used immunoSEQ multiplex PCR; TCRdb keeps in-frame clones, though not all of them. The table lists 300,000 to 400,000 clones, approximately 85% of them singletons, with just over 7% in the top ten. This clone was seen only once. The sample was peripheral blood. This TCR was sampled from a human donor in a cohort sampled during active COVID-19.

In DNA form, the CDR3 reads TGTGCCAGCAGACTATCTGCGGATGAGCAGTTCTTC. This translates into CASRLSADEQFF. The J gene is TRBJ2-1, the V gene TRBV12-3 or TRBV12-4; D is undetermined. The CDR3 loop spans 12 amino acids. V was pared by 6 bases and J by 8 bases, with 11 bases between.